The TCR beta chain under discussion was sequenced for a study of blood T cell repertoires in COVID-19. Sequenced by immunoSEQ multiplex PCR; TCRdb stores in-frame clones only, minus some. Of 490,000 or so clones listed, about 85% are singletons. Across fewer than 25 US areas, participants ranged in age from 18 to 89 years. Cohort assignment relied on participant-reported clinical history. Among Cohort 3 donors, those recovered had two negative PCRs, clearance, or symptom resolution. Trimming removed 8 bases from V and 6 bases from J; junction bases left unmatched: 19. The CDR3 runs 18 residues. Germline CDR1 reads SNHLY; CDR2 reads FYNNEI.

The rearrangement links TRBV2 to TRBJ1-6, with 7 bases matching TRBD1. The sequenced material came from PBMCs or T cells enriched from blood (not recorded which). This TCR derives from a woman aged 55-70 years who had recovered from COVID-19. CDR3 coding DNA: TGTGCCAGCGTGAAGGGACAGTTTTCTCGGGTGGGTAATTCACCCCTCCACTTT. Its translation: CASVKGQFSRVGNSPLHF.